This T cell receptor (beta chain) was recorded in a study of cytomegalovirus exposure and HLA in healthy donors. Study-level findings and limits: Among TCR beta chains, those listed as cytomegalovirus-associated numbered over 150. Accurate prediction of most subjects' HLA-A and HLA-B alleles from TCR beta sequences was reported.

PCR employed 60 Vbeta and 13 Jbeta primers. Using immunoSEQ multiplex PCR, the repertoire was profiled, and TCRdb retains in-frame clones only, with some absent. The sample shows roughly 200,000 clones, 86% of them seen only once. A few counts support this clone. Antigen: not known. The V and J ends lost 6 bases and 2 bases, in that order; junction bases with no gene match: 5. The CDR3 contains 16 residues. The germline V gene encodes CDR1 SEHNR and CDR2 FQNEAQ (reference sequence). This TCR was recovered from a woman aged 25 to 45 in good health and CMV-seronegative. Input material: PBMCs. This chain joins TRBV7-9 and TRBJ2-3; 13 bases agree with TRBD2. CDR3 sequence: CASRMTSGRPTDTQYF. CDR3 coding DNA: TGTGCCAGCAGAATGACTAGCGGGAGGCCCACAGATACGCAGTATTTT.